This TCR beta chain was identified in a study of T-cell reconstitution after alpha-beta-depleted transplantation in children. Whole-study results and caveats: Alpha-beta T cells about two months after transplant reportedly derived from several hundred expanded graft clones. Diversity of TCRbeta at day 60 was high in some patients, arising from surviving recipient T cells and thymic progenitors. Newly produced T cells mostly accounted for T-cell counts and diversity one year post-transplant.

J gave up 5 bases and V 2 bases, and 10 bases lay outside the gene matches. This CDR3 is built from 16 residues. Per the germline V gene, CDR1 is SGDLS and CDR2 is YYNGEE. Unique molecular identifiers featured in how the TCRbeta library was prepared. TCRdb itself ran the PCR reads through MiXCR, one entry per CDR3 protein. Of approximately 1,000,000 distinct CDR3 sequences listed, roughly 29% were seen once; the top ten hold under 30%. In this sample, this clonotype turned up a few times. Its cognate antigen is unknown. The chain is built from TRBV9 and TRBJ2-1; 7 nucleotides match TRBD2. This clonotype was sampled from a boy less than two years old who had a stem cell transplant for SCID, so the T cells may come from the graft donor. Sequenced here: PBMCs, mostly from graft donor cells, sampled 360 days after TCRalphabeta/CD19-depleted stem cell transplant. The CDR3 reads CASSVGQRGANNEQFF. Here the CDR3 DNA reads TGTGCCAGCAGCGTGGGGCAGCGGGGAGCAAACAATGAGCAGTTCTTC.